The T cell receptor beta chain under discussion was sequenced for a study of read filtering for tumor transcriptome and immune sequencing. Study overall: Revised staging placed eight or nine patients in R-ISS I, 15 to 20 in II, about 7 in III. Findings and limits, study-wide: Approximately 82% of IR-seq clonotypes had one read, totaling around 3.3% of reads; RNA-seq: about 70% and 40%. Compared with RNA-seq, IR-seq gave much higher clonotype depth and reliability.

Worth noting for this clonotype: Its specificity is unknown.

This library used roughly 370 ng RNA and molecular barcoded adaptors spanning alpha/delta and beta/gamma chains. Using its own MiXCR run on the reads, TCRdb lists one record per CDR3 protein. Here the sample spans tens of thousands of distinct CDR3 sequences, about an eighth being singletons. Germline V CDR1 and CDR2: MDHEN, SYDVKM. The CDR3 extends over 11 amino acids. Trimming removed 10 bases at V and 4 bases at J, with 10 bases between. The sequence was obtained from a donor at least 40 years old with multiple myeloma. V is TRBV28 and J is TRBJ1-1, with unresolved D. Sample: a population of CD138-negative cells sorted from bone marrow. The CDR3 loop is CAIQLSTEAFF. The CDR3 region has the DNA TGTGCCATTCAGTTGAGCACTGAAGCTTTCTTT.